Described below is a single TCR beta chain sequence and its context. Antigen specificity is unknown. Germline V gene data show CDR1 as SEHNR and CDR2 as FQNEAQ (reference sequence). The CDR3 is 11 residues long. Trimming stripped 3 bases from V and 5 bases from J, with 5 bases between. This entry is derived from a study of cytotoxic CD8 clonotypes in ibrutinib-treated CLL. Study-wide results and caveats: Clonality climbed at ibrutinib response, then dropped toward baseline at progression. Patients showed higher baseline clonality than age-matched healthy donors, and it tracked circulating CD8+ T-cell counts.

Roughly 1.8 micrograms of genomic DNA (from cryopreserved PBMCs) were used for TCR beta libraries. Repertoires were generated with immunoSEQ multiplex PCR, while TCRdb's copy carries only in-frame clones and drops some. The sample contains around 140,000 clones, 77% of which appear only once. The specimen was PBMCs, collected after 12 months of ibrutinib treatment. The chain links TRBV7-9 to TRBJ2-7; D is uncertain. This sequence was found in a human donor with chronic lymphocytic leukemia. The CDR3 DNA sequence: TGTGCCAGCAGCTTCCGCCACGAGCAGTACTTC. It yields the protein CASSFRHEQYF.